This TCR beta chain was obtained from a study of identical twins. Notes on the study in general: The study based its conclusions on cross-sectional statistical analysis and did not follow the same donors. Within twin pairs, the out-of-frame alpha sequences they shared showed excess low generation probability.

TCRdb itself ran the 5' RACE reads through MiXCR, one entry per CDR3 protein. The table includes 500,000 to 650,000 distinct CDR3 sequences, around 7.4% detected once. Donors were all healthy Caucasians. There are 14 residues in the CDR3. Germline V CDR1 and CDR2: SNHLY, FYNNEI. The ends were cut back, 6 bases at V and 0 bases at J, with 9 bases in the middle. This clonotype was seen a handful of times. Antigen unknown. These sequences were also reported in another study, on yellow fever vaccine responses in identical twins. That source notes: Twins' vaccine T cell responses were reported to seem partly convergent and partly personalized.

The clonotype originates from a woman in her late teens or twenties in good health. Sequenced input: PBMCs. The chain uses TRBV2 and TRBJ1-3; D not certain. The CDR3: CASRTELSGNTIYF. In nucleotides, the CDR3 is TGTGCCAGCAGGACCGAACTCTCTGGAAACACCATATATTTT.